Listed below are T cell receptor beta chains from one sample, sequenced in a study of cytomegalovirus exposure and HLA in healthy donors. Clones were sequenced by immunoSEQ multiplex PCR, and TCRdb holds only the in-frame ones, with some missing. The table shows about 130,000 clones, with roughly three quarters occurring only once. Sample: PBMCs. The source of these receptors is a man aged 30-40 years in good health and CMV-seropositive. CDR3s include the opening cysteine and the closing phenylalanine or tryptophan. The D gene is left open where the match is weak. Size values are once, few and many counts, or a class for expanded clones, and some rows have none.

J gene	clone size	V gene	D gene	CDR3 DNA	CDR3 protein
TRBJ2-7	.	TRBV28	TRBD2	TGTGCCAGCAGTTTCCGACTACTAGCGCCTCTCTCCTACGAGCAGTACTTC	CASSFRLLAPLSYEQYF
TRBJ1-5	.	TRBV5-6	TRBD1	TGTGCCAGCAGCCGGACCGGGACAGAAGATCAGCCCCAGCATTTT	CASSRTGTEDQPQHF
TRBJ1-1	few	TRBV7-2	.	TGTGCCAGCAGCTTAGTCTCGGGGACTGAAGCTTTCTTT	CASSLVSGTEAFF
TRBJ2-1	.	TRBV5-1	.	TGCGCCAGCAGCTTACCCGGGGGGCAGCAGTTCTTC	CASSLPGGQQFF
TRBJ2-1	.	TRBV7-9	TRBD2	TGTGCCAGTCTAGCGGGAGTCTACAATGAGCAGTTCTTC	CASLAGVYNEQFF
TRBJ2-7	few	TRBV6-1	TRBD2	TGTGCCAGCAGTGTAGGACTAGCGAGTATGTACGAGCAGTACTTC	CASSVGLASMYEQYF
TRBJ2-2	.	TRBV4-1	TRBD1	TGCGCCAGCAGCCGCGCCGGGACAGGGGGGGTCGGGGAGCTGTTTTTT	CASSRAGTGGVGELFF
TRBJ2-5	.	TRBV15	.	TGTGCCACCAGCTTCGAAACTTTACAAGAGACCCAGTACTTC	CATSFETLQETQYF
TRBJ1-4	.	TRBV6-5	.	TGTGCCAGCAGTTACGGAGTCAGGGCGGAAAAACTGTTTTTT	CASSYGVRAEKLFF
TRBJ2-1	.	TRBV7-2	.	TGTGCCAGCAGCTTTAGAGAGCGGGCGAGCTCCTACAATGAGCAGTTCTTC	CASSFRERASSYNEQFF
TRBJ1-4	.	TRBV5-6	TRBD1	TGTGCCAGCAGCTTGTACGGACAGGGGGTCCCTCGGGAGGATGAAAAACTGTTTTTT	CASSLYGQGVPREDEKLFF
TRBJ1-2	.	TRBV7-2	TRBD1	TGTGCCAGCAGCTTTCAAAGCGGACAGGGTGGAGGCTACACCTTC	CASSFQSGQGGGYTF
TRBJ2-5	few	TRBV27	TRBD2	TGTGCCAGCAGTAGGCGGACTAGCGGGAGGGCCCGAGAGACCCAGTACTTC	CASSRRTSGRARETQYF
TRBJ2-5	.	TRBV6-5	.	TGTGCCAGCAGTTACCGACAGGACAGCGGGGAGCAGTACTTC	CASSYRQDSGEQYF
TRBJ1-1	.	TRBV4-2	TRBD1	TGTGCCAGCAGCCAAGATGTTTGGGCAGGGGGCTTTACTGAAGCTTTCTTT	CASSQDVWAGGFTEAFF
TRBJ1-5	few	TRBV6-1	.	TGTGCCAGCAGCAGGGACTACAATCAGCCCCAGCATTTT	CASSRDYNQPQHF
TRBJ2-7	.	TRBV4-3	TRBD1	TGCGCCAGCAGGCTCCGGGACAGGGTGGGCGAGCAGTACTTC	CASRLRDRVGEQYF
TRBJ2-1	.	TRBV7-9	.	TGTGCCAGCAGCTTACAGGGATCGAATTACAATGAGCAGTTCTTC	CASSLQGSNYNEQFF
TRBJ2-5	.	TRBV5-1	TRBD2	TGCGCCAGCAGCTTGCAGGGAGGGGAAGAGACCCAGTACTTC	CASSLQGGEETQYF
TRBJ2-2	.	TRBV5-6	.	TGTGCCAGCAGCTTGGTGGTGACTAGTCGCCCCGGGGAGCTGTTTTTT	CASSLVVTSRPGELFF
TRBJ2-1	few	TRBV19	.	TGTGCCAGTAGAAGGCGGGATTACAATGAGCAGTTCTTC	CASRRRDYNEQFF
TRBJ2-2	.	TRBV4-2	.	TGTGCCAGCAGCTTAGCCGGGGAGCTGTTTTTT	CASSLAGELFF
TRBJ1-2	.	TRBV19	.	TGTGCCAGTAGTATATTTGTACAGGGACCCGAAAGAAGTGGCTACACCTTC	CASSIFVQGPERSGYTF
TRBJ1-2	.	TRBV6-5	TRBD1	TGTGCCACCAGGACAGGGGGCGACTATGGCTACACCTTC	CATRTGGDYGYTF
TRBJ1-5	.	TRBV6-6	TRBD1	TGTGCCAGCAGTTACTCTCAGGGGGCAAAAAATCAGCCCCAGCATTTT	CASSYSQGAKNQPQHF
TRBJ2-3	.	TRBV29-1	TRBD2	TGCAGCGTTGAGGGACTAGCGGGAGTCCCGAATACGCAGTATTTT	CSVEGLAGVPNTQYF
TRBJ1-5	.	TRBV21-1	.	TGTGCCAGCAGCGCTGAGGGGAGGGTGTGTAAGGGGGTGATTAGCAATCAGCCCCAGCATTTT	CASSAEGRVCKGVISNQPQHF
TRBJ2-1	.	TRBV7-9	.	TGTGCCAGCAGCTTCAGCGGATCGTTCCGGGATGAGCAGTTCTTC	CASSFSGSFRDEQFF
TRBJ1-1	.	TRBV15	.	TGTGCCACCAGCAGCACGGTGAACACTGAAGCTTTCTTT	CATSSTVNTEAFF